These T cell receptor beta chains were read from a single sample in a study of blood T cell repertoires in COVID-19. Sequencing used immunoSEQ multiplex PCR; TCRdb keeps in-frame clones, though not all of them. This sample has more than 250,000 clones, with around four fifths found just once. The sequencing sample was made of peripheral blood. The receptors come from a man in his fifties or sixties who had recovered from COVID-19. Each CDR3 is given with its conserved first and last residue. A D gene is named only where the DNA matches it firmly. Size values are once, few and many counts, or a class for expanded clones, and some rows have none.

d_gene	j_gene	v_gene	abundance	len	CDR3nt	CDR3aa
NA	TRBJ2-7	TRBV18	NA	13	TGTGCCAGCTCAGTCCCAGCGTCCTACGAGCAGTACTTC	CASSVPASYEQYF
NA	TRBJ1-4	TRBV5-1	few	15	TGCGCCAGCAGCTTGGGACGGGGGACTAATGAAAAACTGTTTTTT	CASSLGRGTNEKLFF
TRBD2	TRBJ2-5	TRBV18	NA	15	TGTGCCAGCTCACCGGGACTAGCGGGGCAAGAGACCCAGTACTTC	CASSPGLAGQETQYF
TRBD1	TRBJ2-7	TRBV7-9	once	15	TGTGCCAGCAGCAACACCGGGACAGGGGTCAACGAGCAGTACTTC	CASSNTGTGVNEQYF
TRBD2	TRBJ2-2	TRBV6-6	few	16	TGTGCCAGCATCTCTCTCGGGGGGGCGAACACCGGGGAGCTGTTTTTT	CASISLGGANTGELFF
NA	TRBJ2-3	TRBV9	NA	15	TGTGCCAGCAGCGTAGGTGGGAGAGGTATAGATACGCAGTATTTT	CASSVGGRGIDTQYF
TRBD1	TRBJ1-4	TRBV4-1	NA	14	TGCGCCAGCAGCAAGGGGACAGATAATGAAAAACTGTTTTTT	CASSKGTDNEKLFF
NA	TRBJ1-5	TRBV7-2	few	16	TGTGCCAGCAGCGCACTTACAGGGATAGGCAATCAGCCCCAGCATTTT	CASSALTGIGNQPQHF
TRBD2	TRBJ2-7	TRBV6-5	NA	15	TGTGCCAGCAGTTACTCGGGACTACCCTCCTACGAGCAGTACTTC	CASSYSGLPSYEQYF
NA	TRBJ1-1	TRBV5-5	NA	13	TGTGCCAGCAGCCTGACATTCTGGGAGCGGGCTTTCTTT	CASSLTFWERAFF
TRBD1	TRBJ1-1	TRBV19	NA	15	TGTGCCAGTAGGGGGTACAGGGGGCAGGGGACTGAAGCTTTCTTT	CASRGYRGQGTEAFF
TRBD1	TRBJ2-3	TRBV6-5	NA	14	TGTGCCAGCAGCGACAGGGGGGTCCCAGATACGCAGTATTTT	CASSDRGVPDTQYF
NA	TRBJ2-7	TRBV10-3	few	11	TGTGCCATGTCGGGACACCGCGAGCAGTACTTC	CAMSGHREQYF
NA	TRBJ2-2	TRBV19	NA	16	TGTGCCAGTAGTATAATAGGGGTCCTGAACACCGGGGAGCTGTTTTTT	CASSIIGVLNTGELFF
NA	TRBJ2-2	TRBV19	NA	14	TGTGCCAGTAGGCGGAGGGCGGACACCGGGGAGCTGTTTTTT	CASRRRADTGELFF
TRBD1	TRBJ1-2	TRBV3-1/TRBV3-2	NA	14	TGTGCCAGCAGCCAGGCTGGCAGGGGGCCCGGCTACACCTTC	CASSQAGRGPGYTF
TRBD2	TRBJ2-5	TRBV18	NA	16	TGTGCCAGCTCACCACGGCAGCGGGGGGGCCTAGAGACCCAGTACTTC	CASSPRQRGGLETQYF
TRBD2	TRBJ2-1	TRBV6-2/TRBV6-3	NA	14	TGTGCCAGCAGTTCTGAACTAGCGGCCAATGAGCAGTTCTTC	CASSSELAANEQFF
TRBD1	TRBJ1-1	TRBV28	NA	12	TGTGCCAGCACAAACGGACAGGGAGAAGCTTTCTTT	CASTNGQGEAFF
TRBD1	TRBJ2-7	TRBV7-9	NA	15	TGTGCCAGCAGCTTCAACCGGGACAGGGGTGGGGAGCAGTACTTC	CASSFNRDRGGEQYF
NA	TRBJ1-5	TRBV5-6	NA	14	TGTGCCAGCAGCTTGTCGGTTAGCAATCAGCCCCAGCATTTT	CASSLSVSNQPQHF
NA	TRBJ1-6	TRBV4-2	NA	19	TGTGCCAGCAGCCAAGATCTTGATTGGGGGCGGGGGGTTAATTCACCCCTCCACTTT	CASSQDLDWGRGVNSPLHF
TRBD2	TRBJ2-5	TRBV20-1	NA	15	TGCAGTGCCAGTAGCGGGGGCGCACTCCAAGAGACCCAGTACTTC	CSASSGGALQETQYF
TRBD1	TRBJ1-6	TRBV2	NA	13	TGTGCCATTACCGGGACAGGGATCTCACCCCTCCACTTT	CAITGTGISPLHF
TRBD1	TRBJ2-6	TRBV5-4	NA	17	TGTGCCAGCAGCCCCCGGGACAGGGGGTCTGGGGCCAACGTCCTGACTTTC	CASSPRDRGSGANVLTF
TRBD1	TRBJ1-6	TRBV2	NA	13	TGTGCCGGGCAGGGACAGCCGGGATCACCCCTCCACTTT	CAGQGQPGSPLHF
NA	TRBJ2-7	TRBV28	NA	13	TGTGCCAGCACCAAACCCCCAGGCAACGAGCAGTACTTC	CASTKPPGNEQYF
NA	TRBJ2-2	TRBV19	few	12	TGTGCCAGTAGAGCGGCCCCCGGGGAGCTGTTTTTT	CASRAAPGELFF
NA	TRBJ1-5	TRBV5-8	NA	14	TGTGCCAGCAGAAAGAAGCCGGGCAATCAGCCCCAGCATTTT	CASRKKPGNQPQHF
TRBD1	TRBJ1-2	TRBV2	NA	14	TGTGCCAGCAGAGCGGGGACAGGGCCCTATGGCTACACCTTC	CASRAGTGPYGYTF
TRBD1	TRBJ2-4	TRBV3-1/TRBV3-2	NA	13	TGTGCCAGCAGTCAAGACAGGGGATACATTCAGTACTTC	CASSQDRGYIQYF
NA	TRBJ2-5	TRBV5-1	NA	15	TGCGCCAGCAGCTTCCAGGGAAATGACCAAGAGACCCAGTACTTC	CASSFQGNDQETQYF
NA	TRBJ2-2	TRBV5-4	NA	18	TGTGCCAGCAGCGACGGGCCCCGCGGAGGCCCGAACACCGGGGAGCTGTTTTTT	CASSDGPRGGPNTGELFF
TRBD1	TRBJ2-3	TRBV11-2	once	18	TGTGCCAGCAGCTTAGCCCGAACCGGGACAGGGTACGCAGATACGCAGTATTTT	CASSLARTGTGYADTQYF
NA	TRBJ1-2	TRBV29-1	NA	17	TGCAGCGTTGAAGAATTTCCATCCACGCGGGAGGACGGTGGCTACACCTTC	CSVEEFPSTREDGGYTF
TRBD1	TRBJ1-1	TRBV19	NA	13	TGTGCCAGTAGTCCCGACAGGGATCGTGAAGCTTTCTTT	CASSPDRDREAFF
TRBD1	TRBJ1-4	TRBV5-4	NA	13	TGTGCCAGCAGCCAGACAGGGAGCGAAAAACTGTTTTTT	CASSQTGSEKLFF
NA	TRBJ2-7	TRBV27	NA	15	TGTGCCAGCAGTTTTGGCGTAGGGGATGGATACGAGCAGTACTTC	CASSFGVGDGYEQYF
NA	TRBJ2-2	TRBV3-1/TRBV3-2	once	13	TGTGCCAGCAGCCCTAGGGGTACCGGGGAGCTGTTTTTT	CASSPRGTGELFF
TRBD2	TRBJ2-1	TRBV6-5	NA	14	TGTGCCAGCAGTATACTAGCGGCCTACAATGAGCAGTTCTTC	CASSILAAYNEQFF
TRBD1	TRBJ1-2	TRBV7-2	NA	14	TGTGCCAGCAGCCCGGGGACAGGGCGCTATGGCTACACCTTC	CASSPGTGRYGYTF
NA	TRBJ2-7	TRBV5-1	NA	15	TGCGCCAGCAGCTTGTATGCAGGGGGGCCTCGCGAGCAGTACTTC	CASSLYAGGPREQYF
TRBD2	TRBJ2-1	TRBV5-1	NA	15	TGCGCCAGCAGCTGGAGCGGGACGACCTACAATGAGCAGTTCTTC	CASSWSGTTYNEQFF
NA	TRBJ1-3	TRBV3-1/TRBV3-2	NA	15	TGTGCCAGCAGCCAAGTCCAGTCCTCTGGAAACACCATATATTTT	CASSQVQSSGNTIYF
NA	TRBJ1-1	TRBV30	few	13	TGTGCCTGGGTCCGACAGGTTAACACTGAAGCTTTCTTT	CAWVRQVNTEAFF
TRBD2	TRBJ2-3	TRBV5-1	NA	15	TGCGCCAGCAGCTTGACTAGCGGGGTGGTAGATACGCAGTATTTT	CASSLTSGVVDTQYF
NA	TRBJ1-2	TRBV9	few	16	TGTGCCAGCAGCGTATCTGGAGCAGGGGCGGACTATGGCTACACCTTC	CASSVSGAGADYGYTF
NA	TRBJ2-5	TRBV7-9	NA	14	TGTGCCAGCAGCTTAGCGGGGGCAGCCGGGACCCAGTACTTC	CASSLAGAAGTQYF
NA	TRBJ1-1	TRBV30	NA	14	TGTGCCTGGAGGGGACGGGACTGGAACACTGAAGCTTTCTTT	CAWRGRDWNTEAFF
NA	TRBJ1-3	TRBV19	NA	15	TGTGCCAGTAGGATCGACAGGAGCCCTGGAAACACCATATATTTT	CASRIDRSPGNTIYF
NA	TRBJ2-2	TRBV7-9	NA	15	TGTGCCAGCGGCGAATATCGAGGATACACCGGGGAGCTGTTTTTT	CASGEYRGYTGELFF
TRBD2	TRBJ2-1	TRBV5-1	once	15	TGCGCCAGCAGCCAGACTAGCGGTTCCTACAATGAGCAGTTCTTC	CASSQTSGSYNEQFF
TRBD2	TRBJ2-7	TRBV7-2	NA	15	TGTGCCAGCCCCAAGTTGGGCGGGGGGGGCTACGAGCAGTACTTC	CASPKLGGGGYEQYF
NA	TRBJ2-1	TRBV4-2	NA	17	TGTGCCAGCAGCCAAGGGGACGGGCGGGGAGCCTACAATGAGCAGTTCTTC	CASSQGDGRGAYNEQFF
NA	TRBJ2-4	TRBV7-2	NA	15	TGTGCCAGCAGCCTCCGACAGTTAGCCAAAAACATTCAGTACTTC	CASSLRQLAKNIQYF
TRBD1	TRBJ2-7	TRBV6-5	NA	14	TGTGCCAGCAGTCCCCGAGACAGGGCCTACGAGCAGTACTTC	CASSPRDRAYEQYF
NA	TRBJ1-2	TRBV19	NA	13	TGTGCCAGTAATGTTCGCGGAGTCTATGGCTACACCTTC	CASNVRGVYGYTF
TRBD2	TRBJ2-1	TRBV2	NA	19	TGTGCCAGCAGTGAAAGGATGGGAGGGAGGCTAAGCTCCTACAATGAGCAGTTCTTC	CASSERMGGRLSSYNEQFF
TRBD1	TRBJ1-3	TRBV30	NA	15	TGTGCCTGGAGTAGACAGGGGGTACCCGGAAACACCATATATTTT	CAWSRQGVPGNTIYF
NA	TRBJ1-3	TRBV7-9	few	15	TGTGCCAGCAGCTTATTTCCAGGGGCTGGAAACACCATATATTTT	CASSLFPGAGNTIYF